This T cell receptor beta chain was retrieved from a study of blood T cell repertoires in COVID-19. For the study at large: Acute and convalescent COVID-19 specimens originated in the United States, Italy and Spain.

All enrollees were roughly 18 to 89 years old and from 24 US areas. The study assigned cohorts using participant-reported clinical history. Recovery among Cohort 3 donors was established by two negative PCRs, clearance, or symptom resolution. This CDR3 region has 14 residues. Germline lookup yields CDR1 DFQATT and CDR2 SNEGSKA (reference sequence). Trimming at V came to 3 bases and at J to 5 bases, leaving 6 bases not matched to a gene. Profiled with immunoSEQ multiplex PCR; TCRdb holds only in-frame clones, not every one. In the table there are a few hundred thousand clones, approximately 83% of which are singletons.

The J gene is TRBJ1-1, the V gene TRBV20-1; 10 nucleotides match TRBD1. The origin of this receptor is a man aged 30-40 years who had recovered from COVID-19. Sequenced sample: PBMCs or T cells enriched from blood (not recorded which). The CDR3 nucleotides are TGCAGTGCTAGTCTGACAGGGGGCACGACTGAAGCTTTCTTT. This sequence encodes CSASLTGGTTEAFF.